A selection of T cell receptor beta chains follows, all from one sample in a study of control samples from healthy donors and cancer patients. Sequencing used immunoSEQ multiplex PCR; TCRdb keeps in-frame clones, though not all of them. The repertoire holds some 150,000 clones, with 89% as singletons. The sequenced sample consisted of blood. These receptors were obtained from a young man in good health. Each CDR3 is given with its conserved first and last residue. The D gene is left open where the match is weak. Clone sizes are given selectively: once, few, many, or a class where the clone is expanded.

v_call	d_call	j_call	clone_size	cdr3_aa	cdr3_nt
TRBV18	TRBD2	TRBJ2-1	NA	CASSPRGGSSYNEQFF	TGTGCCAGCTCACCACGTGGCGGGAGCTCCTACAATGAGCAGTTCTTC
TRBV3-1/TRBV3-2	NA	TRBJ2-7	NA	CASSPNSGQGTYEQYF	TGTGCCAGCAGCCCTAACTCAGGCCAGGGAACCTACGAGCAGTACTTC
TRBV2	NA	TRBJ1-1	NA	CASMTGVQNTEAFF	TGTGCCAGCATGACTGGGGTACAGAACACTGAAGCTTTCTTT
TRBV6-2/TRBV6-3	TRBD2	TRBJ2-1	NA	CASSVRLGREYDNEQFF	TGTGCCAGCAGTGTACGACTCGGGCGGGAGTATGACAATGAGCAGTTCTTC
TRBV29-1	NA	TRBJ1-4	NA	CSVRGGGGEKLFF	TGCAGCGTGAGGGGTGGGGGAGGTGAAAAACTGTTTTTT
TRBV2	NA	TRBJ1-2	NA	CASSQWYGYTF	TGTGCCAGCAGTCAGTGGTATGGCTACACCTTC
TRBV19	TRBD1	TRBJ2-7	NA	CASSGRTGVYEQYF	TGTGCCAGTAGTGGACGGACAGGGGTCTACGAGCAGTACTTC
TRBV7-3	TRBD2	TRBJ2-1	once	CASSPTGTSVNEQFF	TGTGCCAGCAGCCCCACCGGGACTAGCGTCAATGAGCAGTTCTTC
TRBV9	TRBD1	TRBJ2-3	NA	CASSSEGTGNTDTQYF	TGTGCCAGCAGCTCAGAGGGGACAGGGAACACAGATACGCAGTATTTT
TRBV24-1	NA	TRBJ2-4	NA	CATSEGGGGPNIQYF	TGTGCCACCAGTGAAGGCGGAGGGGGGCCCAACATTCAGTACTTC
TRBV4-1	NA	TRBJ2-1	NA	CASSQVEGADSLDEQFF	TGCGCCAGCAGCCAGGTAGAGGGAGCTGACTCGTTGGATGAGCAGTTCTTC
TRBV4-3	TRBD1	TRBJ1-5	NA	CASSVNRGQPQHF	TGCGCCAGCAGCGTAAACAGGGGTCAGCCCCAGCATTTT
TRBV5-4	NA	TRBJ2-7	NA	CASSPGTEYYEQYF	TGTGCCAGCAGCCCCGGGACGGAGTACTACGAGCAGTACTTC
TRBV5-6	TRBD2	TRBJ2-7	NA	CASSTGWASGGAFYEQYF	TGTGCCAGCAGCACCGGGTGGGCTAGCGGGGGGGCCTTCTACGAGCAGTACTTC
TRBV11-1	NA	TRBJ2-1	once	CASSPGVGGNEQFF	TGTGCCAGCAGCCCGGGGGTTGGAGGCAATGAGCAGTTCTTC
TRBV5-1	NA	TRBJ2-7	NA	CASSWTRLGEQYF	TGCGCCAGCAGCTGGACCCGCCTGGGCGAGCAGTACTTC
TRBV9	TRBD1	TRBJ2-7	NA	CASSVGTGAEQYF	TGTGCCAGCAGCGTAGGGACAGGGGCCGAGCAGTACTTC
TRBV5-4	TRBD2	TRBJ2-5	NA	CASSPLAGSEETQYF	TGTGCCAGCAGCCCCCTAGCGGGGAGCGAGGAGACCCAGTACTTC
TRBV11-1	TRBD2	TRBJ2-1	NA	CASSSPGLARNEQFF	TGTGCCAGCAGCTCCCCGGGACTAGCGAGAAATGAGCAGTTCTTC
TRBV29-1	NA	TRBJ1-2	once	CSTQQDDYGYTF	TGCAGCACCCAGCAGGATGACTATGGCTACACCTTC
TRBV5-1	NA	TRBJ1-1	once	CASSLGSGAASEAFF	TGCGCCAGCAGCTTGGGATCGGGGGCGGCTTCCGAAGCTTTCTTT
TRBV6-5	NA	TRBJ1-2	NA	CASSSMGGYTF	TGTGCCAGCAGTTCCATGGGCGGCTACACCTTC
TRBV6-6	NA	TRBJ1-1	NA	CASSSRAPRNTEAFF	TGTGCCAGCAGTTCAAGAGCCCCTAGAAACACTGAAGCTTTCTTT
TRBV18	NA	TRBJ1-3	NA	CASSPGQVSGNTIYF	TGTGCCAGCTCACCAGGGCAGGTCTCTGGAAACACCATATATTTT
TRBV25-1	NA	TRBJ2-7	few	CASTRAGSYEQYF	TGTGCCAGCACCAGGGCGGGATCCTACGAGCAGTACTTC
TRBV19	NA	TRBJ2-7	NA	CASSTPYEQYF	TGTGCCAGTAGTACTCCTTACGAGCAGTACTTC
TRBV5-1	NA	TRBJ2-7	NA	CASSLAGNEQYF	TGCGCCAGCAGCTTGGCGGGAAACGAGCAGTACTTC
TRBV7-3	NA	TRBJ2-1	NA	CASRRRQAQANEQFF	TGTGCCAGCAGGCGACGACAGGCCCAGGCGAATGAGCAGTTCTTC
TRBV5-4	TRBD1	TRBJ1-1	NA	CASSSLRQGGGTEAFF	TGTGCCAGCAGCTCCTTGAGACAGGGGGGGGGCACTGAAGCTTTCTTT
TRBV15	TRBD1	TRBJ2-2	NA	CATSRDVVGTATGELFF	TGTGCCACCAGCAGAGACGTGGTTGGGACAGCGACCGGGGAGCTGTTTTTT
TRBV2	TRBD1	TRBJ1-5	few	CASRTTGGGGNQPQHF	TGTGCCAGCAGGACCACGGGAGGGGGCGGCAATCAGCCCCAGCATTTT
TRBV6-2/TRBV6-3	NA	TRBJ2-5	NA	CASSYLRGTTQETQYF	TGTGCCAGCAGTTACCTGCGGGGCACCACACAAGAGACCCAGTACTTC
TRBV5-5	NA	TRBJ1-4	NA	CASSPGTRNEKLFF	TGTGCCAGCAGCCCTGGGACTCGGAATGAAAAACTGTTTTTT
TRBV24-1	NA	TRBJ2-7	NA	CATSVNSYEQYF	TGTGCCACCAGTGTTAACTCCTACGAGCAGTACTTC
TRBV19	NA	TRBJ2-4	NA	CASSIRRDKNIQYF	TGTGCCAGTAGTATTCGGCGGGACAAAAACATTCAGTACTTC
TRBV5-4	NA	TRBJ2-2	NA	CASSAQGQYNTGELFF	TGTGCCAGCAGCGCACAAGGACAGTATAACACCGGGGAGCTGTTTTTT
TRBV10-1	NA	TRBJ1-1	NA	CASSEQGGFYANTEAFF	TGCGCCAGCAGTGAACAGGGCGGATTTTACGCGAACACTGAAGCTTTCTTT
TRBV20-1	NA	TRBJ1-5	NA	CSERDNQPQHF	TGCAGTGAGAGGGACAATCAGCCCCAGCATTTT
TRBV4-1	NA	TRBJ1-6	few	CASSQGLGRDNSPLHF	TGCGCCAGCAGCCAAGGTTTAGGCAGAGATAATTCACCCCTCCACTTT
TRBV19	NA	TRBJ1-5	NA	CASSIRPANQPQHF	TGTGCCAGTAGTATCCGGCCAGCTAATCAGCCCCAGCATTTT
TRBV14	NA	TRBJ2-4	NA	CASSARGSEPKNIQYF	TGTGCCAGCAGCGCCAGGGGTTCTGAGCCCAAAAACATTCAGTACTTC